Sequencing of this TCR beta chain was carried out in a study of blood T cells in healthy people across ages. Looking at the study overall: When template switching was applied, about one barcoded beta molecule was captured per two T cells. Study-level findings and limits: The diversity estimates, figures obtained from one million T cells, were considered underestimates.

The authors drew around 9.3 milliliters of peripheral blood from each donor. A second PCR, run for about 6 to 11 cycles, used a sample-barcoded 5' primer plus a J-beta primer mix. Each CDR3 protein gets one entry after TCRdb re-called the 5' RACE reads with MiXCR. The table has approximately 700,000 distinct CDR3 sequences, 32% seen once. This clonotype occurred many times. What it binds is not known. The V end was cut by 0 bases, the J end by 4 bases, with 17 bases between. Germline values: CDR1 SGHRS, CDR2 YFSETQ. CDR3 size: 18 residues. The source of this sequence is a woman older than 75 in good health. The J gene is TRBJ2-6, the V gene TRBV5-1, with a possible D match to TRBD1 (6 bases). Sequenced: blood. The CDR3 coding sequence is TGCGCCAGCAGCTTGGATACAGGGATTAAAGTCGGGGCCAACGTCCTGACTTTC. This translates into CASSLDTGIKVGANVLTF.